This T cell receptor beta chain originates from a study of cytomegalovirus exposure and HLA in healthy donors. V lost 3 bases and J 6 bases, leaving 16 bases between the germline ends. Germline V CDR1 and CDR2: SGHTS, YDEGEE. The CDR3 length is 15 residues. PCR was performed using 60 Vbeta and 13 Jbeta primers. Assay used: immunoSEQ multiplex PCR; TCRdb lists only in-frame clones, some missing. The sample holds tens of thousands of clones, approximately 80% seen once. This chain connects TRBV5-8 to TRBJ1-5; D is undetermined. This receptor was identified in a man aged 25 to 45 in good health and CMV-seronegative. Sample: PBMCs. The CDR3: CASSSKDWVSQPQHF. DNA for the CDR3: TGTGCCAGCAGCTCGAAGGACTGGGTGAGTCAGCCCCAGCATTTT. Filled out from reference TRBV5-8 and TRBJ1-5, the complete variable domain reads EAGVTQSPTHLIKTRGQQATLRCSPISGHTSVYWYQQALGLGLQFLLWYDEGEERNRGNFPPRFSGRQFPNYSSELNVNALELEDSALYLCASSSKDWVSQPQHFGDGTRLSIL.